This T cell receptor beta chain was sequenced during a study of T cell clonotyping in hematopoietic cell transplantation (dated by TCRdb to the early 2020s). For the wider study: The study collected more than 120 blood samples from 30 to 45 consecutive transplant recipients and their related donors. Recruitment of patients ran from 2015 to early 2017, and follow-up continued until late 2020 or until death. Results the study describes overall, beyond this receptor: Broader TCR repertoire diversity after transplant was predicted by Inverse Simpson Index values from donors and from recipients before transplant. The sample size was limited, and because cells were not sorted, the contributions of CD4 and CD8 repertoires could not be separated. A decrease in recipient TCR diversity was observed after transplant, and a progressive increase in pathologically expanded clonotypes was seen from day 30 to day 180. Overlap with donor repertoires was found for only a small fraction of recipient repertoires, with over 97% found to appear de novo at the given depth.

With the immunoSEQ assay, which is a bias-controlled multiplex PCR relying on V- and J-specific primers, TCR beta CDR3 regions were amplified from genomic DNA. A proprietary barcode and Illumina adapter sequences were added to the CDR3 amplicons in a second PCR step. CDR3 libraries were sequenced on an Illumina MiSeq instrument. In the paper's pipeline: Export and quality control were performed with immunoSEQ Analyzer 3.0, and downstream analyses were performed with R Bioconductor and Immunarch. Only productive rearrangements in the normalized downsampled data set went into calculating the repertoire metrics. In the normalized cohort, a clonotype counted as pathologically expanded if the clonotype was larger than 5 templates. Repertoire diversity was measured with the Inverse Simpson Index. To capture all clonotypes, the CMV-specificity analyses were run on the non-normalized data set. TCRdb provides this immuneACCESS table in a form limited to in-frame rearrangements. Some clones are lacking; in checked studies, under half of them reflect an unresolved V gene, and why the rest are absent is not known. Clone size and V and J calls were adopted from that table, with D and trimming inferred from the DNA. This sample comprises fewer than 70,000 clones, 85% to 95% of them detected only once. The top ten hold approximately 1.5% of the sample.

Note on this clone: Its specific antigen is unknown. Per-nucleotide qualities are absent, and no much larger clonotype sits a single base away.

Blood samples for TCR beta sequencing were provided by related transplant donors. Nuclei Lysis Solution was used to extract genomic DNA from fresh or cryopreserved unfractionated peripheral blood mononuclear cells. CDR1 and CDR2 were assigned from the germline V gene as SGDLS and YYNGEE. The V end gives up 1 base and the J end 5 bases, leaving 9 bases in the junction not matched to a gene. The CDR3, from cysteine to phenylalanine, totals 16 residues. The retained sequence is limited to the CDR3, 48 bases, with the frame set at the first base. The TCR was taken from a man aged 45-60 years in good health. Some clones in this sample may be carry-over from other donors' samples. Recombination joined TRBV9 with TRBJ2-7; TRBD1 matches 10 bases in the middle. The sequencing input was peripheral blood mononuclear cells. The CDR3 reads as follows: CASSVRFGDRGDEQYF. The DNA sequence reads TGTGCCAGCAGCGTAAGATTCGGGGACAGGGGCGACGAGCAGTACTTC.